This T cell receptor beta chain was profiled in a study of blood T cell repertoires in COVID-19. On the study more broadly: PBMCs, B-cell-depleted T cells, or T cells provided the cDNA or gDNA that made up the material.

Each participant's cohort was designated according to participant-reported clinical history. CDR1 and CDR2 from the germline V gene are KGHDR and SFDVKD. The CDR3 loop spans 16 amino acids. The V and J ends lost 2 bases and 8 bases, in that order; junction bases with no gene match: 8. Using immunoSEQ multiplex PCR, the repertoire was profiled, and TCRdb retains in-frame clones only, with some absent. This table holds more than 100,000 clones, about 86% found once. The chain recombines TRBV24-1 with TRBJ1-2; 12 nucleotides line up with TRBD1. What was sequenced was PBMCs or T cells enriched from blood (not recorded which). The receptor's source is a man aged 35 to 55 with acute COVID-19. The CDR3 bases are TGTGCCACCAGTGATTCCCCGGGACAGGGGGCAGAAGGCTACACCTTC. Its translation is CATSDSPGQGAEGYTF.